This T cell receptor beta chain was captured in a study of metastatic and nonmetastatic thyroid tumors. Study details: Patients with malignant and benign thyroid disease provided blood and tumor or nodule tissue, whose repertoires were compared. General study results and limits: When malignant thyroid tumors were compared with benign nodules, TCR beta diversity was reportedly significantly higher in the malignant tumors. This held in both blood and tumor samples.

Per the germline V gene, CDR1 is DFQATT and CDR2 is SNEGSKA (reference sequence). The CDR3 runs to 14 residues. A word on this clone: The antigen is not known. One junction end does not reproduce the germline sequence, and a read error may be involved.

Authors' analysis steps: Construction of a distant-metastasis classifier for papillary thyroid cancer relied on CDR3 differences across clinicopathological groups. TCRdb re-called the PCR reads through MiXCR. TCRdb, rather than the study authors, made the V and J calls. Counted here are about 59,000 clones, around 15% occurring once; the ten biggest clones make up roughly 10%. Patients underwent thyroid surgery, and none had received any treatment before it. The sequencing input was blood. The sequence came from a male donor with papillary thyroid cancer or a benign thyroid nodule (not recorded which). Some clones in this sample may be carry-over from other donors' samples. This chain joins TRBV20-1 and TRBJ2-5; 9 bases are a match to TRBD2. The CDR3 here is CSARGTSSGESQYF. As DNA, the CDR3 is TGCAGTGCTAGGGGGACTAGCTCTGGGGAGAGCCAGTACTTC.